These 7 T cell receptor beta chains share one sample of origin, sequenced in a study of blood T cell repertoires in COVID-19. Some clones are missing from TCRdb's copy, which holds only in-frame ones; the method was immunoSEQ multiplex PCR. The sample lists 200,000 to 300,000 clones, approximately 90% occurring once. Material for sequencing was peripheral blood. Receptors originate from a woman between 40 and 55 years old with acute or convalescent COVID-19.

V gene TRBV25-1 combines with J gene TRBJ2-1; TRBD2 might be the D (5 bases). Trimming stripped 2 bases from V and 1 base from J, with 12 bases between. Looked up from germline, CDR1 is MGHDK and CDR2 is SYGVNS. The length of the CDR3 is 16 residues. The CDR3 sequence: CASSEKARDSYNEQFF. For the CDR3, the DNA is TGTGCCAGCAGTGAAAAGGCGAGGGATTCCTACAATGAGCAGTTCTTC.

This clone appeared a few times. The CDR3 DNA reads as TGTGCCAGCAGCTTAGAGGCAGGGGGCCCTGAAGCTTTCTTT. It yields the protein CASSLEAGGPEAFF. This chain connects TRBV7-8 to TRBJ1-1; 8 bases are shared with TRBD1. Trimming took 1 base from V and 6 from J; bases not matched to a gene: 4. Germline CDR1 reads SGHVS; CDR2 reads FQNEAQ. This CDR3 comprises 14 residues.

J is TRBJ1-2 and V is TRBV27, with D perhaps TRBD1 (5 bases). CDR1 MNHEY and CDR2 SMNVEV come from the germline V gene (reference sequence). The CDR3 covers 15 residues. Between the trimmed V and J ends, which lost 6 bases and 4 bases, there was a span of 18 bases. The DNA for the CDR3 is TGTGCCAGCAGGCTTTCGGGGGGAGGAGGCTATGGCTACACCTTC. Translation gives CASRLSGGGGYGYTF.

This clone was seen a few times. The genes are TRBV3-1 (or the pseudogene TRBV3-2) and TRBJ1-4; weak D call: TRBD1 (6 bases). This CDR3 region has 15 residues. V was pared by 5 bases and J by 12 bases, with 22 bases between. CDR1 and CDR2 from the germline V gene are LGHDT and YNNKEL (reference sequence). CDR3 coding DNA: TGTGCCAGCAGCAACCACAGGGAAGTTAACTGGGAACTGTTTTTT. Amino acid sequence: CASSNHREVNWELFF.

V and J are TRBV5-1 and TRBJ1-2; 9 bases fit TRBD1. Germline V gene lookup returns CDR1 SGHRS and CDR2 YFSETQ. V lost 3 bases to trimming and J lost 6 bases; unmatched junction nucleotides: 6. The CDR3 loop spans 14 amino acids. The CDR3 here is CASSYTGTGNGYTF. CDR3 bases: TGCGCCAGCAGCTATACCGGGACAGGGAATGGCTACACCTTC.

This CDR3 is CASSPRVSGNTIYF. DNA of the CDR3: TGTGCCAGCAGTCCGAGGGTCTCTGGAAACACCATATATTTT. The chain employs TRBV11-2 and TRBJ1-3; the D is unclear. The CDR3 loop spans 14 amino acids. V was trimmed by 6 bases and J by 0 bases, leaving 9 bases between them. From germline, CDR1 is SGHAT and CDR2 FQNNGV.

There are a few counts of this clone. The genes are TRBV5-1 and TRBJ1-4; TRBD1 aligns across 9 bases. CDR3 size: 14 residues. Germline V gene sequence: CDR1 SGHRS, CDR2 YFSETQ. Trimming cost V 4 bases and J 6 bases; bases outside gene matches: 4. The DNA for the CDR3 is TGCGCCAGCAGCCGGGGACAGGGTGATGAAAAACTGTTTTTT. It specifies CASSRGQGDEKLFF.